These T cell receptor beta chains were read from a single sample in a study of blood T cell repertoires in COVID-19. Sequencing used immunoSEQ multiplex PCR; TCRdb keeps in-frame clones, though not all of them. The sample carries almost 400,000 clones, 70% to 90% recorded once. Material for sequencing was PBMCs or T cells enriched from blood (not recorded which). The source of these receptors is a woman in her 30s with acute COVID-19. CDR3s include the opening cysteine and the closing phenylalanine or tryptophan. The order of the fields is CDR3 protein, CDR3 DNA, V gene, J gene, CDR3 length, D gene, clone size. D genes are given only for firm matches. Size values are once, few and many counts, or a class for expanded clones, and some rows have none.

CDR3 protein: CASAKGSNEKLFF
CDR3 DNA: TGTGCTAGTGCTAAGGGGTCTAATGAAAAACTGTTTTTT
V gene: TRBV12-5
J gene: TRBJ1-4
CDR3 length: 13
D gene: NA
clone size: NA

CDR3 protein: CASSSNTEAFF
CDR3 DNA: TGTGCCAGCAGCTCTAACACTGAAGCTTTCTTT
V gene: TRBV3-1/TRBV3-2
J gene: TRBJ1-1
CDR3 length: 11
D gene: NA
clone size: NA

CDR3 protein: CASRTPEADTQYF
CDR3 DNA: TGTGCCAGCAGGACTCCTGAGGCAGATACGCAGTATTTT
V gene: TRBV6-5
J gene: TRBJ2-3
CDR3 length: 13
D gene: NA
clone size: once

CDR3 protein: CASSPRGGILTEAFF
CDR3 DNA: TGTGCCAGCAGTCCCCGGGGGGGGATCCTGACTGAAGCTTTCTTT
V gene: TRBV7-8
J gene: TRBJ1-1
CDR3 length: 15
D gene: NA
clone size: once

CDR3 protein: CASSLENEGAAQHF
CDR3 DNA: TGTGCCAGCAGCCTCGAGAACGAAGGGGCGGCCCAGCATTTT
V gene: TRBV7-9
J gene: TRBJ1-5
CDR3 length: 14
D gene: NA
clone size: once

CDR3 protein: CSVVVGLSTDTQYF
CDR3 DNA: TGCAGCGTTGTTGTAGGACTGAGCACAGATACGCAGTATTTT
V gene: TRBV29-1
J gene: TRBJ2-3
CDR3 length: 14
D gene: NA
clone size: once

CDR3 protein: CASSVGGTGTYEQYF
CDR3 DNA: TGTGCCAGCAGCGTTGGCGGGACAGGGACCTACGAGCAGTACTTC
V gene: TRBV9
J gene: TRBJ2-7
CDR3 length: 15
D gene: TRBD1
clone size: NA

CDR3 protein: CASSAGRRGDSLHF
CDR3 DNA: TGTGCCAGCAGCGCGGGACGGCGGGGTGATTCCCTCCACTTT
V gene: TRBV9
J gene: TRBJ1-6
CDR3 length: 14
D gene: NA
clone size: NA

CDR3 protein: CASSLSGGANNEQFF
CDR3 DNA: TGTGCCAGCAGCCTTAGCGGGGGGGCGAACAATGAGCAGTTCTTC
V gene: TRBV9
J gene: TRBJ2-1
CDR3 length: 15
D gene: TRBD2
clone size: NA

CDR3 protein: CASSYGAPRDEKLFF
CDR3 DNA: TGTGCCAGCAGTTACGGCGCGCCCCGGGATGAAAAACTGTTTTTT
V gene: TRBV6-5
J gene: TRBJ1-4
CDR3 length: 15
D gene: NA
clone size: NA

CDR3 protein: CASTPRDSHTDTQYF
CDR3 DNA: TGTGCCAGCACCCCGCGGGACTCCCACACAGATACGCAGTATTTT
V gene: TRBV3-1/TRBV3-2
J gene: TRBJ2-3
CDR3 length: 15
D gene: NA
clone size: NA

CDR3 protein: CASSLGQVNTEAFF
CDR3 DNA: TGTGCCAGCAGTCTGGGACAAGTGAACACTGAAGCTTTCTTT
V gene: TRBV28
J gene: TRBJ1-1
CDR3 length: 14
D gene: NA
clone size: NA

CDR3 protein: CASSETGQGFYGYTF
CDR3 DNA: TGTGCCAGCAGTGAAACTGGACAGGGATTTTACGGCTACACCTTC
V gene: TRBV2
J gene: TRBJ1-2
CDR3 length: 15
D gene: TRBD1
clone size: NA

CDR3 protein: CASRKPQGYTGELFF
CDR3 DNA: TGTGCCAGCCGTAAACCTCAGGGTTACACCGGGGAGCTGTTTTTT
V gene: TRBV2
J gene: TRBJ2-2
CDR3 length: 15
D gene: NA
clone size: NA

CDR3 protein: CASSKAREEQYF
CDR3 DNA: TGTGCCAGCAGCAAAGCTCGGGAAGAGCAGTACTTC
V gene: TRBV21-1
J gene: TRBJ2-7
CDR3 length: 12
D gene: NA
clone size: NA

CDR3 protein: CASSGPGQGFSNQPQHF
CDR3 DNA: TGTGCCAGCAGCGGTCCGGGACAGGGATTTAGCAATCAGCCCCAGCATTTT
V gene: TRBV2
J gene: TRBJ1-5
CDR3 length: 17
D gene: TRBD1
clone size: NA

CDR3 protein: CASSLMANGESYNEQFF
CDR3 DNA: TGTGCCAGCAGCTTGATGGCGAATGGGGAGAGCTACAATGAGCAGTTCTTC
V gene: TRBV7-3
J gene: TRBJ2-1
CDR3 length: 17
D gene: NA
clone size: NA

CDR3 protein: CASSDTQGARDTQYF
CDR3 DNA: TGTGCCAGCAGTGATACTCAGGGGGCGCGTGATACGCAGTATTTT
V gene: TRBV28
J gene: TRBJ2-3
CDR3 length: 15
D gene: TRBD1
clone size: NA

CDR3 protein: CASRYQGMNTEAFF
CDR3 DNA: TGTGCCAGCAGGTACCAGGGGATGAACACTGAAGCTTTCTTT
V gene: TRBV28
J gene: TRBJ1-1
CDR3 length: 14
D gene: NA
clone size: once

CDR3 protein: CASSLGTGGSYEQYF
CDR3 DNA: TGTGCCAGCAGCTTGGGGACAGGTGGCTCCTACGAGCAGTACTTC
V gene: TRBV2
J gene: TRBJ2-7
CDR3 length: 15
D gene: TRBD1
clone size: NA

CDR3 protein: CASSLSDPSSYEQYF
CDR3 DNA: TGTGCCAGTAGTTTATCCGACCCTAGCTCCTACGAGCAGTACTTC
V gene: TRBV19
J gene: TRBJ2-7
CDR3 length: 15
D gene: NA
clone size: once

CDR3 protein: CASSRTQGSAYNEQFF
CDR3 DNA: TGCGCCAGCAGCCGCACACAGGGTTCTGCCTACAATGAGCAGTTCTTC
V gene: TRBV4-1
J gene: TRBJ2-1
CDR3 length: 16
D gene: NA
clone size: few

CDR3 protein: CASSRTGVGYGYTF
CDR3 DNA: TGTGCCAGCAGTCGGACAGGGGTTGGCTATGGCTACACCTTC
V gene: TRBV6-5
J gene: TRBJ1-2
CDR3 length: 14
D gene: TRBD1
clone size: NA

CDR3 protein: CASSQDLSVNTEAFF
CDR3 DNA: TGCGCCAGCAGCCAAGATTTGTCGGTGAACACTGAAGCTTTCTTT
V gene: TRBV4-1
J gene: TRBJ1-1
CDR3 length: 15
D gene: NA
clone size: NA

CDR3 protein: CASSQLPPPKLFF
CDR3 DNA: TGCGCCAGCAGCCAGCTACCCCCCCCGAAACTGTTTTTT
V gene: TRBV4-1
J gene: TRBJ1-4
CDR3 length: 13
D gene: NA
clone size: NA

CDR3 protein: CASSLGRLNSYNSPLHF
CDR3 DNA: TGCGCCAGCAGCTTGGGCAGATTGAACTCCTATAATTCACCCCTCCACTTT
V gene: TRBV5-1
J gene: TRBJ1-6
CDR3 length: 17
D gene: NA
clone size: NA

CDR3 protein: CASSQAGGAGDTQYF
CDR3 DNA: TGTGCCAGCAGCCAAGCGGGGGGTGCTGGAGATACGCAGTATTTT
V gene: TRBV3-1/TRBV3-2
J gene: TRBJ2-3
CDR3 length: 15
D gene: TRBD2
clone size: NA

CDR3 protein: CASSPWTGKASETQYF
CDR3 DNA: TGTGCCAGCAGTCCTTGGACAGGGAAGGCGTCGGAGACCCAGTACTTC
V gene: TRBV27
J gene: TRBJ2-5
CDR3 length: 16
D gene: TRBD1
clone size: NA

CDR3 protein: CATSDVAGGQETQYF
CDR3 DNA: TGTGCCACCAGTGATGTAGCGGGGGGCCAAGAGACCCAGTACTTC
V gene: TRBV24-1
J gene: TRBJ2-5
CDR3 length: 15
D gene: TRBD2
clone size: NA

CDR3 protein: CASSLEYSRARREKLFF
CDR3 DNA: TGTGCCAGCAGCTTAGAGTATTCGCGGGCCCGACGGGAAAAACTGTTTTTT
V gene: TRBV7-9
J gene: TRBJ1-4
CDR3 length: 17
D gene: NA
clone size: NA

CDR3 protein: CASSLAGTRVDTQYF
CDR3 DNA: TGTGCCAGCAGCTTAGCCGGGACAAGGGTAGATACGCAGTATTTT
V gene: TRBV7-6
J gene: TRBJ2-3
CDR3 length: 15
D gene: NA
clone size: NA

CDR3 protein: CASSLAGGNTDTQYF
CDR3 DNA: TGTGCCAGCAGCTTAGCGGGGGGAAACACAGATACGCAGTATTTT
V gene: TRBV7-3
J gene: TRBJ2-3
CDR3 length: 15
D gene: TRBD2
clone size: once

CDR3 protein: CASSSSGGVNTGELFF
CDR3 DNA: TGCGCCAGCAGCTCTAGCGGGGGGGTTAACACCGGGGAGCTGTTTTTT
V gene: TRBV5-1
J gene: TRBJ2-2
CDR3 length: 16
D gene: TRBD2
clone size: NA

CDR3 protein: CAWIAGLRGNTIYF
CDR3 DNA: TGTGCCTGGATAGCAGGGCTCCGTGGAAACACCATATATTTT
V gene: TRBV30
J gene: TRBJ1-3
CDR3 length: 14
D gene: NA
clone size: NA

CDR3 protein: CASSAWGRTGGKEAFF
CDR3 DNA: TGTGCCAGCAGCGCCTGGGGGCGGACAGGGGGAAAAGAAGCTTTCTTT
V gene: TRBV5-8
J gene: TRBJ1-1
CDR3 length: 16
D gene: TRBD1
clone size: NA

CDR3 protein: CASRREQLNYGYTF
CDR3 DNA: TGTGCCAGCAGGAGGGAGCAGCTTAACTATGGCTACACCTTC
V gene: TRBV2
J gene: TRBJ1-2
CDR3 length: 14
D gene: NA
clone size: NA

CDR3 protein: CSVRTGGRTEAFF
CDR3 DNA: TGCAGCGTTAGGACAGGGGGGCGTACTGAAGCTTTCTTT
V gene: TRBV29-1
J gene: TRBJ1-1
CDR3 length: 13
D gene: TRBD1
clone size: NA

CDR3 protein: CASSESRLAGHNEQFF
CDR3 DNA: TGCGCCAGCAGTGAATCCCGACTAGCGGGGCACAATGAGCAGTTCTTC
V gene: TRBV10-1
J gene: TRBJ2-1
CDR3 length: 16
D gene: TRBD2
clone size: NA

CDR3 protein: CASGARQGWAKNIQYF
CDR3 DNA: TGTGCTAGTGGGGCTCGACAGGGGTGGGCCAAAAACATTCAGTACTTC
V gene: TRBV12-5
J gene: TRBJ2-4
CDR3 length: 16
D gene: TRBD1
clone size: NA

CDR3 protein: CASSQTPLTSGASVDTQYF
CDR3 DNA: TGCGCCAGCAGCCAAACCCCATTGACTAGCGGGGCTTCGGTAGATACGCAGTATTTT
V gene: TRBV4-1
J gene: TRBJ2-3
CDR3 length: 19
D gene: TRBD2
clone size: NA

CDR3 protein: CASRQRQGLGEKLFF
CDR3 DNA: TGCGCCAGCAGACAACGCCAGGGGTTAGGGGAAAAACTGTTTTTT
V gene: TRBV5-1
J gene: TRBJ1-4
CDR3 length: 15
D gene: NA
clone size: NA

CDR3 protein: CASIMRVNTEAFF
CDR3 DNA: TGTGCCAGCATCATGCGGGTGAACACTGAAGCTTTCTTT
V gene: TRBV21-1
J gene: TRBJ1-1
CDR3 length: 13
D gene: NA
clone size: NA

CDR3 protein: CAEGSSTDTQYF
CDR3 DNA: TGTGCCGAGGGTAGTTCGACAGATACGCAGTATTTT
V gene: TRBV6-5
J gene: TRBJ2-3
CDR3 length: 12
D gene: NA
clone size: few